Presented here are 22 T cell receptor beta chains from one specimen sequenced in a study of T cells in Graves' hyperthyroidism and ophthalmopathy. Template material for amplifying TCR beta CDR3 regions consisted of RNA transcripts. With the HTBI primer set, the TCR CDR3 went through a first round of RT-PCR. TCRdb reprocessed the multiplex PCR reads with MiXCR, giving one entry per CDR3 protein. The sample gives about 700,000 distinct CDR3 sequences, about 45% of which show up once; less than 9% is in the top ten. Sequencing was performed on peripheral blood or thyroid tissue (not recorded which). The receptors here all came from an adult man with Graves' disease, either hyperthyroidism or ophthalmopathy (not recorded which).

Points on this clonotype: A single base separates this from a much larger clone, so it may be a read error. The chain uses TRBV6-1 and TRBJ1-6, with a possible D match to TRBD1 (5 bases). CDR3 size: 14 residues. V was pared by 5 bases and J by 10 bases, with 15 bases between. Per the germline V gene, CDR1 is MNHNS and CDR2 is SASEGT. The CDR3 protein is CASSPSQGGSPLHF. The CDR3 coding sequence is TGTGCCAGCAGTCCCTCCCAGGGCGGCTCACCCCTCCACTTT.

The chain combines TRBV5-1 with TRBJ1-1; 9 nucleotides match TRBD1. The germline V gene has CDR1 SGHRS and CDR2 YFSETQ. This CDR3 region has 14 residues. Trimming cost V 4 bases and J 4 bases; bases outside gene matches: 5. This CDR3 reads CASSEGTGTTEAFF. The CDR3 DNA sequence: TGCGCCAGCAGCGAAGGGACAGGGACCACTGAAGCTTTCTTT.

The chain recombines TRBV29-1 with TRBJ1-6, with 11 bases matching TRBD1. The junction had 4 bases not matched to a gene; V was cut back by 6 bases and J by 9 bases. CDR1 SQVTM and CDR2 ANQGSEA come from the germline V gene. The CDR3 is 13 residues long. DNA for the CDR3: TGCAGCGTCTGGGGGACAGGGGGTTCACCCCTCCACTTT. As protein: CSVWGTGGSPLHF. Based on the CDR3 plus reference TRBV29-1 and TRBJ1-6, the full variable domain is SAVISQKPSRDICQRGTSLTIQCQVDSQVTMMFWYRQQPGQSLTLIATANQGSEATYESGFVIDKFPISRPNLTFSTLTVSNMSPEDSSIYLCSVWGTGGSPLHFGNGTRLTVT.

Remarks on this clonotype: Since no conserved phenylalanine or tryptophan closes the CDR3, a read error is the likely cause. The V gene is TRBV7-9, the J gene TRBJ2-7; maybe TRBD2 (6 bases). Germline V gene data show CDR1 as SEHNR and CDR2 as FQNEAQ (reference sequence). The CDR3 is 13 amino acids. V gave up 5 bases and J gave up 5 bases, with 13 bases separating them. The CDR3 region is CASSLSGNDEQYL. The CDR3 nucleotides are TGTGCCAGCAGCCTTAGCGGAAATGACGAGCAGTACCTC.

As regards this clonotype: The CDR3 does not close with the conserved phenylalanine or tryptophan, likely indicating a read error. The limits of the CDR3 on the DNA are not certain, so only TCRdb's listed CDR3 is given. This chain joins TRBV10-3 and TRBJ1-1. The germline V gene has CDR1 ENHRY and CDR2 SYGVKD. The CDR3 is made up of 11 amino acids, end residues included. CDR3 residues: CAISEGPQREY.

This clonotype was seen a few times. J is TRBJ1-4 and V is TRBV5-1; no reliable D call. V was clipped by 2 bases and J by 4 bases, with 9 bases between them. The germline CDR1 and CDR2 sequences are SGHRS and YFSETQ. The CDR3 length is 14 residues. The CDR3 spells CASSLLGVNEKLFF. In DNA, the CDR3 is TGCGCCAGCAGCTTATTGGGTGTTAATGAAAAACTGTTTTTT. Full variable domain (remainder filled in from reference TRBV5-1 and TRBJ1-4): KAGVTQTPRYLIKTRGQQVTLSCSPISGHRSVSWYQQTPGQGLQFLFEYFSETQRNKGNFPGRFSGRQFSNSRSEMNVSTLELGDSALYLCASSLLGVNEKLFFGSGTQLSVL.

This rearrangement joins TRBV5-6 to TRBJ2-7, with unresolved D. This CDR3 region has 11 residues. Trimming removed 4 bases at V and 2 bases at J, with 4 bases between. Germline values: CDR1 SGHDT, CDR2 YYEEEE. For the CDR3, the DNA is TGTGCCAGCAGCATGGCCTACGAGCAGTACTTC. Amino acid sequence: CASSMAYEQYF.

This clonotype came up many times. The chain carries TRBV5-1 and TRBJ1-6; unclear D gene. The germline V gene has CDR1 SGHRS and CDR2 YFSETQ. This CDR3 contains 14 residues. V dropped 0 bases and J dropped 9 bases, with 10 bases sitting between them. The CDR3 region has the DNA TGCGCCAGCAGCTTGGGCTGGAAAGGTTCACCCCTCCACTTT. Translating it yields CASSLGWKGSPLHF.

This clonotype was detected many times. This chain connects TRBV5-5 to TRBJ2-7; D unresolved. CDR1 is SGHKS, CDR2 YYEKEE, per germline (reference sequence). V was cut by 4 bases and J by 1 base, with 9 bases left in between. The CDR3 has 13 residues. The CDR3 loop is CASSLPASYEQYF. The CDR3 DNA reads TGTGCCAGCAGCCTCCCTGCTTCCTACGAGCAGTACTTC.

This clonotype was seen just once. This sequence may be a read error, since a much larger clone differs from it by one base. The rearrangement joins TRBV29-1 to TRBJ1-2; D is uncertain. This CDR3 is built from 13 residues. The V gene's germline CDR1 is SQVTM and CDR2 ANQGSEA. V shed 4 bases and J shed 2 bases, with 11 bases lying between them. The CDR3 bases are TGCAGCGTTGCACTACAGCTGAACTATGGCTACACCTTC. Protein sequence: CSVALQLNYGYTF.

As regards this clonotype: One end of the junction fails to match germline, which may point to a read error. The V call is TRBV10-2, the J call TRBJ2-5; D call uncertain. CDR1 and CDR2 from the germline V gene are WSHSY and SAAADI. The CDR3 sequence is 13 residues long. The CDR3, as DNA: TGTGCCAGCAGTTTTTCTGGCCTTCAGACCCAGTACTTC. Amino acid sequence: CASSFSGLQTQYF.

The chain couples TRBV11-2 to TRBJ1-6; the D gene is possibly TRBD1 (6 bases). Per germline, CDR1 SGHAT and CDR2 FQNNGV. V was trimmed by 0 bases and J by 7 bases, leaving 16 bases between them. The CDR3 runs 17 residues. The CDR3 reads CASSLDHRQVPNSPLHF. Written as DNA, the CDR3 is TGTGCCAGCAGCTTAGACCATCGACAGGTCCCGAATTCACCCCTCCACTTT.

The sample holds many counts of this clonotype. The gene calls are TRBV20-1 and TRBJ2-5; 9 positions match TRBD1. CDR3 size: 13 residues. Trimming cost V 4 bases and J 5 bases; bases outside gene matches: 5. Germline CDR1 DFQATT, CDR2 SNEGSKA (reference sequence). For the CDR3, the DNA is TGCAGTGCTATGGGACAGGGTTTGGAGACCCAGTACTTC. Protein: CSAMGQGLETQYF.

This clonotype showed up just a few times. The chain carries TRBV7-8 and TRBJ1-3; D not certain. V was clipped by 5 bases and J by 0 bases, with 14 bases between them. The CDR3 sequence is 16 residues long. Per the germline V gene, CDR1 is SGHVS and CDR2 is FQNEAQ. DNA for the CDR3: TGTGCCAGCAGCCTCCGTGTGGCCAACTCTGGAAACACCATATATTTT. This sequence encodes CASSLRVANSGNTIYF.

The chain links TRBV15 to TRBJ1-6, with 9 bases lining up with TRBD1. Trimming cost V 3 bases and J 10 bases; bases outside gene matches: 10. This CDR3 comprises 16 residues. Germline CDR1 and CDR2: LNHNV and YYDKDF (reference sequence). This chain's CDR3 is CATSSESGTGSSPLHF. CDR3 DNA: TGTGCCACCAGCAGTGAGTCCGGGACAGGGAGCTCACCCCTCCACTTT.

This clonotype was counted ten times or more. The chain is built from TRBV6-5 and TRBJ2-7; the D gene is possibly TRBD2 (5 bases). This CDR3 comprises 14 residues. Trimming removed 5 bases from V and 0 bases from J, with 11 bases in between. Germline CDR1 MNHEY, CDR2 SVGAGI. CDR3 nucleotide sequence: TGTGCCAGCAGTCCGCGGGCGAGCTCCTACGAGCAGTACTTC. It codes for CASSPRASSYEQYF.

The genes are TRBV14 and TRBJ2-2; TRBD1 is a possible D gene (5 bases). CDR1 and CDR2 (germline): SGHDN, FVKESK. V lost 6 bases to trimming and J lost 8 bases, with 10 bases between them. The CDR3 runs to 12 residues. In DNA, the CDR3 is TGTGCCAGCAGTGACAGTTTAGGGGAGCTGTTTTTT. Protein sequence: CASSDSLGELFF.

The chain has TRBV2 and TRBJ1-2, with D hard to call. This CDR3 region has 13 residues. Germline assignment: CDR1 SNHLY and CDR2 FYNNEI. Trimming removed 3 bases from V and 8 bases from J, with 13 bases in between. The CDR3 loop reads CASSEGSEFGYTF. CDR3 sequence (DNA): TGTGCCAGCAGTGAGGGGAGTGAATTCGGCTACACCTTC. Complete variable domain (other parts from reference TRBV2 and TRBJ1-2): EPEVTQTPSHQVTQMGQEVILRCVPISNHLYFYWYRQILGQKVEFLVSFYNNEISEKSEIFDDQFSVERPDGSNFTLKIRSTKLEDSAMYFCASSEGSEFGYTFGSGTRLTVV.

This clonotype was counted many times. This chain connects TRBV10-2 to TRBJ2-7; TRBD2 might be the D (6 bases). CDR3 length: 13 amino acids. CDR1 WSHSY and CDR2 SAAADI come from the germline V gene. V lost 2 bases to trimming and J lost 5 bases, with 10 bases between them. CDR3 in amino acids: CASSEGGPNEQYF. As DNA, the CDR3 is TGCGCCAGCAGTGAGGGAGGGCCCAACGAGCAGTACTTC.

This clonotype has a handful of counts. This rearrangement joins TRBV12-3 or TRBV12-4 to TRBJ1-2; D unresolved. The CDR3 runs to 12 residues. Trimming shortened V by 2 bases and J by 2 bases, and 3 bases separated the two germline ends. The CDR3 loop reads CASSLMNYGYTF. In DNA, the CDR3 is TGTGCCAGCAGTTTAATGAACTATGGCTACACCTTC.

The chain combines TRBV7-2 with TRBJ2-2; no clear D gene. Germline CDR1 is SGHTA and CDR2 is FQGNSA. The V end lost 6 bases, the J end lost 8 bases, and 10 bases lay between the germline ends. This CDR3 is built from 12 residues. The CDR3 DNA sequence: TGTGCCAGCAGTTCGTCATCGGGGGAGCTGTTTTTT. It is translated as CASSSSSGELFF.

On this clonotype: This could be a read error, since a much larger clone is one nucleotide away. V and J are TRBV29-1 and TRBJ2-7; D is unclear. Germline CDR1 reads SQVTM; CDR2 reads ANQGSEA. The CDR3 covers 10 residues. V lost 7 bases and J 6 bases, leaving 10 bases between the germline ends. CDR3 in DNA: TGCAGCGCTGAGAGCAGCGAGCAGTACTTC. Amino acids: CSAESSEQYF.